The 9 T cell receptor beta chains below come from one sample, sequenced in a study of T-cell memory formation after mild COVID-19. TCRdb reprocessed the 5' RACE reads with MiXCR, giving one entry per CDR3 protein. This sample carries 300,000 to 400,000 distinct CDR3 sequences, roughly 15% of them seen once, and the ten largest clones take about 20%. The material sequenced was PBMCs or a T cell subset sorted from them (not recorded which). The receptors were gathered from a man younger than 35 who had mild COVID-19 (a few samples of this study predate the infection). Cell type and time point are not known.

The chain carries TRBV7-2 and TRBJ2-3, with 10 bases fitting TRBD1. The CDR3 runs to 15 residues. V lost 2 bases and J lost 9; bases outside the gene matches: 8. Germline V CDR1 and CDR2: SGHTA, FQGNSA. The CDR3 is CASSLTGQGKKTQYF. CDR3 bases: TGTGCCAGCAGCTTAACGGGACAGGGGAAAAAGACGCAGTATTTT.

The sample holds a few counts of this clonotype. The chain links TRBV5-1 to TRBJ1-3; D is ambiguous. Germline CDR1 and CDR2: SGHRS and YFSETQ. The CDR3 length is 15 residues. Trimming shortened V by 0 bases and J by 4 bases, and 11 bases separated the two germline ends. DNA for the CDR3: TGCGCCAGCAGCTTGGCCGGCCAAGAAGGAAACACCATATATTTT. Its translation: CASSLAGQEGNTIYF. Filled out from reference TRBV5-1 and TRBJ1-3, the complete variable domain reads KAGVTQTPRYLIKTRGQQVTLSCSPISGHRSVSWYQQTPGQGLQFLFEYFSETQRNKGNFPGRFSGRQFSNSRSEMNVSTLELGDSALYLCASSLAGQEGNTIYFGEGSWLTVV.

The chain couples TRBV5-6 to TRBJ2-1; D call uncertain. The CDR3 covers 16 residues. CDR1 is SGHDT and CDR2 is YYEEEE in the germline V gene. V gave up 2 bases and J gave up 4 bases, with 16 bases separating them. The CDR3 coding sequence is TGTGCCAGCAGCTTTTTCGGTAGTGCAAGATACAATGAGCAGTTCTTC. Amino acid sequence: CASSFFGSARYNEQFF.

The V call is TRBV12-3 or TRBV12-4, the J call TRBJ2-1; 15 bases map to TRBD2. The CDR3 has 14 residues. V was pared by 8 bases and J by 7 bases, with 3 bases of the junction left unmatched. This CDR3 is CASGLAGGRNEQFF. Here the CDR3 DNA reads TGTGCCAGCGGACTAGCGGGGGGGAGAAATGAGCAGTTCTTC.

The chain is built from TRBV7-9 and TRBJ2-1; weak D call: TRBD1 (5 bases). CDR1 SEHNR and CDR2 FQNEAQ come from the germline V gene (reference sequence). Trimming removed 3 bases at V and 7 bases at J, with 25 bases between. This CDR3 spans 18 amino acids. CDR3 in amino acids: CASSFKFPGDVAGNEQFF. CDR3 in DNA: TGTGCCAGCAGCTTTAAGTTTCCGGGTGACGTCGCAGGGAATGAGCAGTTCTTC.

This clonotype was counted ten times or more. V gene TRBV29-1 combines with J gene TRBJ1-2; D possibly corresponds to TRBD1 (5 bases). Trimming removed 2 bases from V and 0 bases from J, with 10 bases in between. Germline CDR1 SQVTM, CDR2 ANQGSEA. The CDR3 runs to 14 residues. The DNA for the CDR3 is TGCAGCGTTGAACTGGGGGTGGCTAACTATGGCTACACCTTC. Amino acid sequence: CSVELGVANYGYTF.

This clonotype was counted ten times or more. The gene calls are TRBV12-3 or TRBV12-4 and TRBJ1-4, with 7 bases lining up with TRBD1. The CDR3 has 15 residues. Trimming cost V 4 bases and J 0 bases; bases outside gene matches: 2. Written as DNA, the CDR3 is TGTGCCAGCAGTTCGCAGGGGGCAACTAATGAAAAACTGTTTTTT. Its translation: CASSSQGATNEKLFF.

The V call is TRBV5-4, the J call TRBJ1-1; D gene unclear. Looked up from germline, CDR1 is SGHNT and CDR2 is YYREEE (reference sequence). The CDR3 extends over 16 amino acids. Deletions cut 4 bases from V and 1 base from J, with 17 bases between. The CDR3 DNA reads TGTGCCAGCAGCCGTTTCGACCGCGTTACGAACACTGAAGCTTTCTTT. As protein: CASSRFDRVTNTEAFF.

This clonotype has at least ten counts. The rearrangement uses TRBV7-2 and TRBJ2-1; the D is unclear. Germline CDR1 is SGHTA and CDR2 is FQGNSA. Trimming pared 0 bases from V and 5 bases from J, leaving 5 bases between. This CDR3 spans 13 amino acids. The CDR3 DNA sequence: TGTGCCAGCAGCTTAGCCCCCAACAATGAGCAGTTCTTC. Protein: CASSLAPNNEQFF.